A single sample is the source of the 32 T cell receptor beta chains below, sequenced in a study of vaccination effects on CD4 cells after COVID-19. Viral peptide pool expansion of antigen-specific CD4+ T cells preceded sequencing in the ViraFEST assay. Culture proceeded for approximately nine days, and CD4+ T cells were then isolated. Previously uninfected by SARS-CoV-2, the vaccine recipients also showed negative nucleocapsid antibodies. This table comes from immunoSEQ multiplex PCR, and its TCRdb copy is limited to in-frame clones, with some not included. Seen here are about 54,000 clones, roughly 70% observed once, and the top ten hold around 20%. These TCRs' antigens remain unknown. The sequenced sample was CD4+ T cells from PBMCs cultured with SARS-CoV-2 spike peptides, obtained before COVID-19 vaccination. The receptors were gathered from a human donor who received a COVID-19 vaccine.

This clone occurred a few times. This chain connects TRBV27 to TRBJ1-1; TRBD1 matches at 8 bases. The V segment lost 10 bases and the J segment 0 bases; nucleotides outside the gene matches: 10. The V gene's germline CDR1 is MNHEY and CDR2 SMNVEV (reference sequence). This CDR3 comprises 15 residues. The CDR3 here is CATHLRTGLNTEAFF. Here the CDR3 DNA reads TGTGCCACCCACCTCCGGACAGGGCTGAACACTGAAGCTTTCTTT.

This clone has just one count. The chain links TRBV5-1 to TRBJ1-2; possibly TRBD1 for D (6 bases). Looked up from germline, CDR1 is SGHRS and CDR2 is YFSETQ. V lost 0 bases and J 8 bases, leaving 8 bases between the germline ends. The CDR3 totals 12 residues. The CDR3 DNA reads as TGCGCCAGCAGCTTGGAGGGGGGCGGCTACACCTTC. Translation gives CASSLEGGGYTF.

The V and J genes are TRBV28 and TRBJ1-2, with TRBD1 as a possible D gene (5 bases). The CDR3 is 12 residues long. CDR1 and CDR2 (germline): MDHEN, SYDVKM. CDR3 sequence reads: CAVSGGGYGYTF. The CDR3 DNA reads TGTGCGGTATCGGGGGGAGGGTATGGCTACACCTTC.

In DNA, the CDR3 is TGTGCCTGGAGCCCACTACCGGGACAGTCCTACGAGCAGTACTTC. Translation gives CAWSPLPGQSYEQYF. The genes are TRBV30 and TRBJ2-7; TRBD1 aligns across 7 bases. Germline loops: CDR1 GTSNPN, CDR2 SVGIG (reference sequence). V was pared by 3 bases and J by 1 base, with 9 bases of the junction left unmatched. This CDR3 has 15 amino acids.

This chain links TRBV4-1 with TRBJ1-1; 8 bases map to TRBD1. The V gene's germline CDR1 is MGHRA and CDR2 YSYEKL. This CDR3 has 17 residues. V dropped 0 bases and J dropped 0; count of bases not matched to a gene: 6. The CDR3 loop reads CASSQDGTGSVNTEAFF. CDR3 in DNA: TGCGCCAGCAGCCAAGATGGGACAGGAAGCGTGAACACTGAAGCTTTCTTT.

The CDR3 nucleotides read TGTGCCAGCAGCTTAGTTAGCGACCGGAGGACCCAGTACTTC. Residues: CASSLVSDRRTQYF. The V and J genes are TRBV7-8 and TRBJ2-5, with a possible D match to TRBD2 (5 bases). Germline values: CDR1 SGHVS, CDR2 FQNEAQ. This CDR3 region has 14 residues. V lost 1 base and J 7 bases, leaving 13 bases between the germline ends.

The rearrangement joins TRBV6-5 to TRBJ2-1; no clear D gene. In germline, CDR1 is MNHEY, CDR2 SVGAGI. CDR3 length: 12 amino acids. V lost 9 bases, J lost 5 bases, and 11 bases lay in between. CDR3 DNA sequence: TGTGCCAGTAAAGGCCGAAACAATGAGCAGTTCTTC. This translates into CASKGRNNEQFF.

This clone was recorded a few times. The chain carries TRBV7-9 and TRBJ2-7; 7 bases agree with TRBD1. The J segment lost 3 bases and the V segment lost 1 base, leaving 6 bases of the junction unmatched. This CDR3 region has 15 residues. In germline, CDR1 is SEHNR, CDR2 FQNEAQ (reference sequence). In DNA form, the CDR3 reads TGTGCCAGCAGCTTAGGGCTGGGACAGTACTACGAGCAGTACTTC. This gives the protein CASSLGLGQYYEQYF.

V gene TRBV7-6 combines with J gene TRBJ1-3, with 8 nucleotides matching TRBD1. Trimming at V came to 4 bases and at J to 2 bases, leaving 4 bases not matched to a gene. The V gene's germline CDR1 is SGHVS and CDR2 FNYEAQ. The CDR3 runs to 15 residues. CDR3 protein: CASSSSDRAGNTIYF. In nucleotides, the CDR3 is TGTGCCAGCAGCTCCTCGGACAGGGCTGGAAACACCATATATTTT.

The rearrangement joins TRBV7-8 to TRBJ1-1; 8 nucleotides match TRBD1. CDR3 size: 15 residues. CDR1 is SGHVS, CDR2 FQNEAQ, per germline. V was clipped by 5 bases and J by 6 bases; unmatched bases: 11. The CDR3 region has the DNA TGTGCCAGCAGCGAACGCGGCAGGGGGCTTGCTGAAGCTTTCTTT. Translation: CASSERGRGLAEAFF.

The chain is built from TRBV28 and TRBJ2-7; 10 bases are shared with TRBD2. CDR3 size: 17 residues. Germline V gene data show CDR1 as MDHEN and CDR2 as SYDVKM. V lost 4 bases to trimming and J lost 3 bases; unmatched junction nucleotides: 12. The CDR3 protein is CASSSRTSGRRNYEQYF. Written as DNA, the CDR3 is TGTGCCAGCAGTTCCCGGACTAGCGGAAGACGTAACTACGAGCAGTACTTC.

V and J are TRBV21-1 and TRBJ1-3; the table's TRBD1 call for D was not verified on the DNA. TRBV21-1 is flagged as a pseudogene. This CDR3 spans 18 amino acids. The CDR3 sequence: CASSSRGQGANPGNTIYF. DNA of the CDR3: TGTGCCAGCAGCTCCAGAGGGCAGGGGGCGAATCCTGGAAACACCATATATTTT.

In its sample, this clone was seen a few times. The chain links TRBV11-3 to TRBJ1-1; a weak D match, TRBD1 (5 bases). From germline, CDR1 is SGHNT and CDR2 YENEEA. The CDR3 has 13 amino acids. Trimming took 3 bases from V and 2 from J, leaving 7 bases between them. The chain's CDR3 is CASSFDRNTEAFF. CDR3 nucleotides: TGTGCCAGCAGCTTCGACAGAAACACTGAAGCTTTCTTT.

This clone was counted only a few times. V gene TRBV19 combines with J gene TRBJ2-7, with TRBD2 matching 9 bases. Trimming removed 6 bases from V and 7 bases from J; junction bases left unmatched: 13. Germline V gene lookup returns CDR1 LNHDA and CDR2 SQIVND (reference sequence). The CDR3 sequence is 15 residues long. The CDR3 loop is CASSEAGTSLREQYF. In DNA form, the CDR3 reads TGTGCCAGTAGCGAGGCCGGGACTAGCCTAAGAGAGCAGTACTTC.

This clone appeared many times. Other DNA sequences from this sample encode an identical CDR3 as well. CDR3 in DNA: TGTGCCAGCAGCTTAGGAGTGAATCAGCCCCAGCATTTT. Amino acid sequence: CASSLGVNQPQHF. The chain carries TRBV7-2 and TRBJ1-5; D remains ambiguous. V was clipped by 1 base and J by 4 bases, with 5 bases between them. The CDR3 consists of 13 residues. CDR1 SGHTA and CDR2 FQGNSA come from the germline V gene.

The chain employs TRBV2 and TRBJ2-7; 9 bases match TRBD1. This CDR3 is 13 amino acids long. Germline-derived CDR1 and CDR2 are SNHLY and FYNNEI. With 6 bases clipped from V and 6 bases from J, the junction kept 6 bases outside the gene matches. The CDR3 sequence is CASSRDRVGEQYF. CDR3 DNA: TGTGCCAGCAGCCGGGACAGGGTGGGCGAGCAGTACTTC.

The chain couples TRBV24-1 to TRBJ1-5, with D uncertain. Trimming stripped 1 base from V and 7 bases from J, with 13 bases between. CDR1 and CDR2 from the germline V gene are KGHDR and SFDVKD. CDR3 length: 15 residues. DNA for the CDR3: TGTGCCACCAGTGATTTTTTTTGGGTTTCCCAGCCCCAGCATTTT. It encodes CATSDFFWVSQPQHF.

The chain employs TRBV6-5 and TRBJ1-2, with D uncertain. There are 14 residues in the CDR3. The V gene's germline CDR1 is MNHEY and CDR2 SVGAGI. With 2 bases removed from V and 7 bases from J, the gap between germline ends came to 14 bases. The CDR3 DNA follows: TGTGCCAGCAGTTACGGTACAGATGCTATTGGCTACACCTTC. It specifies CASSYGTDAIGYTF.

The chain combines TRBV30 with TRBJ1-1; TRBD1 is a possible D gene (6 bases). V lost 5 bases, J lost 9 bases, and 19 bases lay in between. This CDR3 spans 13 amino acids. The V gene's germline CDR1 is GTSNPN and CDR2 SVGIG (reference sequence). The CDR3 nucleotides read TGTGCCTGGGCCCGGGGGCAGAAACGCCAAGCTTTCTTT. Protein sequence: CAWARGQKRQAFF.

The chain carries TRBV28 and TRBJ1-3; D call uncertain. Germline CDR1 is MDHEN and CDR2 is SYDVKM. The ends were cut back, 7 bases at V and 0 bases at J, with 31 bases in the middle. CDR3 size: 21 residues. For the CDR3, the DNA is TGTGCCAGCACTAACACCTACAGCGGCTCGTTTTTCGTTCCCTCTGGAAACACCATATATTTT. Residues: CASTNTYSGSFFVPSGNTIYF.

The V and J genes are TRBV19 and TRBJ1-1, with a weak D call TRBD1 (5 bases). The CDR3 loop spans 15 amino acids. The ends were cut back, 4 bases at V and 1 base at J, with 13 bases in the middle. The germline V gene encodes CDR1 LNHDA and CDR2 SQIVND (reference sequence). This CDR3 reads CASSRGYRANTEAFF. For the CDR3, the DNA is TGTGCCAGTAGTAGGGGGTATCGGGCGAACACTGAAGCTTTCTTT.

The CDR3 is CASSQGGLRGVETNEKLFF. CDR3 sequence (DNA): TGTGCCAGCAGCCAAGGAGGACTGAGGGGAGTAGAAACTAATGAAAAACTGTTTTTT. This rearrangement joins TRBV3-1 (or the pseudogene TRBV3-2) to TRBJ1-4; D perhaps matches TRBD1 (5 bases). Germline CDR1 is LGHDT and CDR2 is YNNKEL (reference sequence). Trimming stripped 1 base from V and 1 base from J, with 19 bases between. This CDR3 spans 19 amino acids.

Only a few counts were recorded for this clone. Other nucleotide sequences from this sample produce the same CDR3. The rearrangement uses TRBV30 and TRBJ1-1; D ambiguous. Per the germline V gene, CDR1 is GTSNPN and CDR2 is SVGIG (reference sequence). The CDR3 has 11 residues. Trimming removed 2 bases from V and 8 bases from J, with 9 bases in between. Here the CDR3 reads CAWSSLGEAFF. CDR3 sequence (DNA): TGTGCCTGGAGTAGTTTAGGGGAAGCTTTCTTT.

The chain recombines TRBV6-5 with TRBJ1-5; 8 bases agree with TRBD1. The V and J ends lost 8 bases and 2 bases, in that order; junction bases with no gene match: 8. The CDR3 sequence is 15 residues long. CDR1 and CDR2 (germline): MNHEY, SVGAGI. The DNA of the CDR3 is TGTGCCAGCGGGACATTGACAGGGGGCAATCAGCCCCAGCATTTT. This translates into CASGTLTGGNQPQHF.

This clone was detected only a few times. The chain joins TRBV7-2 to TRBJ2-1; the D gene is possibly TRBD2 (5 bases). Germline V CDR1 and CDR2: SGHTA, FQGNSA. V lost 0 bases, J lost 7 bases, and 13 bases lay in between. This CDR3 region has 15 residues. CDR3 sequence reads: CASSLANLAPNEQFF. The CDR3 DNA is TGTGCCAGCAGCTTAGCTAACCTAGCTCCTAATGAGCAGTTCTTC.

The chain recombines TRBV15 with TRBJ1-2; 8 nucleotides agree with TRBD1. The ends lost 3 bases at V and 9 bases at J; junction bases unmatched: 9. Germline V gene data show CDR1 as LNHNV and CDR2 as YYDKDF (reference sequence). This CDR3 spans 14 amino acids. Written as DNA, the CDR3 is TGTGCCACCAGCAGGGACCCAGGGGGCCGGAGCTACACCTTC. The encoded protein is CATSRDPGGRSYTF.

This sequence joins TRBV14 and TRBJ1-6; D gene unclear. The germline V and J ends were trimmed by 2 bases and 11 bases, with 10 bases remaining between them. The CDR3 consists of 13 residues. The germline V gene has CDR1 SGHDN and CDR2 FVKESK. DNA of the CDR3: TGTGCCAGCAGCCAATCTGGCCAGGCACCCCTCCACTTT. Residues: CASSQSGQAPLHF. The entire variable domain, with the rest obtained from reference TRBV14 and TRBJ1-6, is as follows: EAGVTQFPSHSVIEKGQTVTLRCDPISGHDNLYWYRRVMGKEIKFLLHFVKESKQDESGMPNNRFLAERTGGTYSTLKVQPAELEDSGVYFCASSQSGQAPLHFGNGTRLTVT.

This rearrangement joins TRBV19 to TRBJ2-3, with TRBD2 identical over 9 bases. The CDR3 has 13 residues. Trimming cost V 5 bases and J 7 bases; bases outside gene matches: 4. Germline CDR1 and CDR2: LNHDA and SQIVND (reference sequence). The CDR3 DNA reads TGTGCCAGTAGTGAGACTAGCGGTAATACGCAGTATTTT. Translation gives CASSETSGNTQYF.

The genes are TRBV5-1 and TRBJ2-5; the match to TRBD1 covers 9 bases. Germline-derived CDR1 and CDR2 are SGHRS and YFSETQ. With 4 bases clipped from V and 1 base from J, the junction kept 5 bases outside the gene matches. The CDR3 consists of 15 residues. CDR3 residues: CASSLGTGPQETQYF. CDR3 bases: TGCGCCAGCAGCCTTGGGACAGGGCCCCAAGAGACCCAGTACTTC. The full variable domain, its missing parts supplied by reference TRBV5-1 and TRBJ2-5, is KAGVTQTPRYLIKTRGQQVTLSCSPISGHRSVSWYQQTPGQGLQFLFEYFSETQRNKGNFPGRFSGRQFSNSRSEMNVSTLELGDSALYLCASSLGTGPQETQYFGPGTRLLVL.

The chain recombines TRBV2 with TRBJ1-6, with 9 bases fitting TRBD1. The CDR3 is made up of 14 amino acids. Germline assignment: CDR1 SNHLY and CDR2 FYNNEI. The V segment lost 6 bases and the J segment 10 bases; nucleotides outside the gene matches: 7. DNA of the CDR3: TGTGCCAGCAGCCAGGGACAGGGAGGCTCACCCCTCCACTTT. Protein sequence: CASSQGQGGSPLHF.

The chain is built from TRBV5-1 and TRBJ2-5; tentatively, D is TRBD1 (5 bases). This CDR3 spans 14 amino acids. Germline CDR1 is SGHRS and CDR2 is YFSETQ. V was shortened by 1 base and J by 1 base, with 8 bases between the two germline ends. CDR3 amino acids: CASSLKGPQETQYF. The CDR3, as DNA: TGCGCCAGCAGCTTGAAGGGGCCCCAAGAGACCCAGTACTTC.

Only a few counts were recorded for this clone. The CDR3 nucleotides are TGTGCCAGCAGCTCCTCTCGCTGGGAGCAGTACTTC. Protein sequence: CASSSSRWEQYF. This chain uses TRBV7-2 with TRBJ2-7, with D unclear. Germline lookup yields CDR1 SGHTA and CDR2 FQGNSA. The germline V and J ends were trimmed by 4 bases and 7 bases, with 11 bases remaining between them. The CDR3 runs to 12 residues. Full variable domain (missing parts from reference TRBV7-2 and TRBJ2-7): GAGVSQSPSNKVTEKGKDVELRCDPISGHTALYWYRQSLGQGLEFLIYFQGNSAPDKSGLPSDRFSAERTGGSVSTLTIQRTQQEDSAVYLCASSSSRWEQYFGPGTRLTVT.